Included here is one T cell receptor beta chain sequence, with context. Its antigen remains unknown. The unexposed donors gave CD4+ T cells in about 2010-2019, prior to COVID-19. CD4+ T cells were isolated from the cells after 10 days of culture. Each well had 2 million or so PBMCs in around 4.5% human AB serum with IL-2. The data derive from a study of CD4 T cells in relation to SARS-CoV-2 and coronaviruses. As for the study in general: Negative control cultures got HIV-1 Nef peptides or no peptide. Whole-study results and caveats: Each donor contributed either pre-pandemic or post-infection samples, not both.

The CDR3 extends over 14 amino acids. Germline assignment: CDR1 MGHRA and CDR2 YSYEKL. V was shortened by 1 base and J by 5 bases, with 11 bases between the two germline ends. Sequencing used immunoSEQ multiplex PCR; TCRdb keeps in-frame clones, though not all of them. The sample gives some 21,000 clones, just over 75% of which show up once; around a sixth is in the top ten. The TCR was taken from a human donor in good health. Sequenced: CD4+ T cells from PBMCs, cultured in vitro. V gene TRBV4-1 combines with J gene TRBJ2-5, with D unresolved. CDR3 loop: CASSQVEVGETQYF. CDR3 DNA: TGCGCCAGCAGCCAAGTAGAAGTTGGGGAGACCCAGTACTTC.